This T cell receptor beta chain comes out of a study of cytotoxic CD8 clonotypes in ibrutinib-treated CLL. About the study: The subjects consisted of some 12 relapsed/refractory and around 15 treatment-naive individuals, with 17 IGHV unmutated. After a median of about 70 months, around 15 patients stayed remitted and some 12 progressed; responses had been partial in about 24 and complete in 2.

Using immunoSEQ multiplex PCR, the repertoire was profiled, and TCRdb retains in-frame clones only, with some absent. The data hold approximately 140,000 clones, with about 91% observed a single time. The CDR3 has 13 amino acids. Trimming pared 5 bases from V and 6 bases from J, leaving 13 bases between. Germline CDR1 is LGHNT and CDR2 is FRNRAP. The source is a human donor with chronic lymphocytic leukemia. The sequencing here drew on PBMCs, taken after 12 months of ibrutinib treatment. The chain employs TRBV12-5 and TRBJ1-2; D is possibly TRBD1 (5 bases). The CDR3 nucleotides are TGTGCTAGTGGTCCTGCGGGGGATCATGGCTACACCTTC. This encodes CASGPAGDHGYTF.